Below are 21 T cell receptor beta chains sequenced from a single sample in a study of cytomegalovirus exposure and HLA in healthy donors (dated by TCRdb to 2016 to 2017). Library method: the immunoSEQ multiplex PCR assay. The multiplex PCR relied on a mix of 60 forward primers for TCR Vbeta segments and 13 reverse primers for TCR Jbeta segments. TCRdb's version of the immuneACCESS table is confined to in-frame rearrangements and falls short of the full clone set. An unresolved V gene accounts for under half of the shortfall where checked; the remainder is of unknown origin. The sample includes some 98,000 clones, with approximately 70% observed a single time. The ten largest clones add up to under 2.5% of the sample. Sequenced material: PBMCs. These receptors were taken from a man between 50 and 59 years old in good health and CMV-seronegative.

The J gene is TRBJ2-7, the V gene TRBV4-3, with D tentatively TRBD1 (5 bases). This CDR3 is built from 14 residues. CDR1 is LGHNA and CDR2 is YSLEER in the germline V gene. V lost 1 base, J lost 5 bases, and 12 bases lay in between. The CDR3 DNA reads TGCGCCAGCAGCCAAGGGGCAGGGTACGACGAGCAGTACTTC. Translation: CASSQGAGYDEQYF.

The CDR3 region is CASSQDTGGRLADTQYF. The CDR3 DNA follows: TGTGCCAGCAGCCAAGACACAGGGGGCAGGCTAGCAGATACGCAGTATTTT. The chain couples TRBV14 to TRBJ2-3, with 9 bases matching TRBD1. This CDR3 has 17 amino acids. With 0 bases clipped from V and 4 bases from J, the junction kept 8 bases outside the gene matches. Germline CDR1 is SGHDN and CDR2 is FVKESK.

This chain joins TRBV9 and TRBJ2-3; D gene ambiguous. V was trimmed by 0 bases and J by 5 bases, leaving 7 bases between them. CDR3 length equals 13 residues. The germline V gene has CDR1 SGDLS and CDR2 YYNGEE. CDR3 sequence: CASSVAVQDTQYF. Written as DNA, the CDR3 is TGTGCCAGCAGCGTAGCGGTTCAAGATACGCAGTATTTT.

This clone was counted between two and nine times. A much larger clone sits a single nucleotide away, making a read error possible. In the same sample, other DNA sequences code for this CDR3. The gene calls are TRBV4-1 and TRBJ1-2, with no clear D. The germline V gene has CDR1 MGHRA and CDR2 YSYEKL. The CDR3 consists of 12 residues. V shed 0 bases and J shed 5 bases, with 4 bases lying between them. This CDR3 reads CASSQDQYGYTF. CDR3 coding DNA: TGCGCCAGCAGCCAAGATCAATATGGCTACACCTTC.

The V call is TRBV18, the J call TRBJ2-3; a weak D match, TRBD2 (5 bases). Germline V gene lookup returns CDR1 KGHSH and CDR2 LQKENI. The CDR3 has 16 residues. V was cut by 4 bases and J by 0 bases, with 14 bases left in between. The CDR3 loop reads CASSRRGLGSTDTQYF. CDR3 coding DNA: TGTGCCAGCTCACGTAGAGGACTGGGAAGCACAGATACGCAGTATTTT.

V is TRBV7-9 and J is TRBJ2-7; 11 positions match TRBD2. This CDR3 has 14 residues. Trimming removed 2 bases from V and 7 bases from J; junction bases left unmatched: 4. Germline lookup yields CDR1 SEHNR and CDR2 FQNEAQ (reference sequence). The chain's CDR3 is CASSLLAGGREQYF. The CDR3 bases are TGTGCCAGCAGCTTACTAGCGGGGGGTCGTGAGCAGTACTTC.

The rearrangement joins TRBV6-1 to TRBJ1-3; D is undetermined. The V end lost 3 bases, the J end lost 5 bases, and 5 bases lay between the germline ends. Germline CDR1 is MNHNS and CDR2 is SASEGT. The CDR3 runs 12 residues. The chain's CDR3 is CASSDRRNTIYF. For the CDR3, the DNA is TGTGCCAGCAGTGACAGGAGAAACACCATATATTTT.

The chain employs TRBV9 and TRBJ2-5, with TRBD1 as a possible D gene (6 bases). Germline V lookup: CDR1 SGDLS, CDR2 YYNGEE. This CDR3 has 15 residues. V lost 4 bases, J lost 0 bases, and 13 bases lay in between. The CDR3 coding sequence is TGTGCCAGCAGCTTTAGGACAGAGTACCAAGAGACCCAGTACTTC. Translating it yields CASSFRTEYQETQYF.

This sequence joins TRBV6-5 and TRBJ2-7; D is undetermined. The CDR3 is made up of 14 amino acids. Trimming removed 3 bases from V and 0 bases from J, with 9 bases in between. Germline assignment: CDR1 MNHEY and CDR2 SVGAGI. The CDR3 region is CASSYGQASYEQYF. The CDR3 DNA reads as TGTGCCAGCAGTTATGGGCAGGCCTCCTACGAGCAGTACTTC.

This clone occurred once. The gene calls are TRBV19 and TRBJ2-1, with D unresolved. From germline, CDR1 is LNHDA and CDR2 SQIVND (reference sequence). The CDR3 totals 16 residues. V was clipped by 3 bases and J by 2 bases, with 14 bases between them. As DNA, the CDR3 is TGTGCCAGTAGTATGAACAGCCTGGGTCCCTACAATGAGCAGTTCTTC. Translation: CASSMNSLGPYNEQFF.

This CDR3 is CASSPPPGNQPQHF. The CDR3 DNA reads TGTGCCAGCAGTCCCCCGCCGGGCAATCAGCCCCAGCATTTT. The chain recombines TRBV28 with TRBJ1-5, with D hard to call. V dropped 5 bases and J dropped 2 bases, with 10 bases sitting between them. The length of the CDR3 is 14 residues. The germline V gene encodes CDR1 MDHEN and CDR2 SYDVKM.

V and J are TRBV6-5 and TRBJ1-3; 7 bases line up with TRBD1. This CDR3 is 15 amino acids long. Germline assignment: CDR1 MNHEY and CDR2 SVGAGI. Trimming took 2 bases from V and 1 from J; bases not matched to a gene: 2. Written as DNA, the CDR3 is TGTGCCAGCAGTTACGGGACAGCGTCTGGAAACACCATATATTTT. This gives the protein CASSYGTASGNTIYF.

CDR3: CASSLDQGAREQYF. In DNA form, the CDR3 reads TGCGCCAGCAGCTTGGACCAGGGGGCGCGGGAGCAGTACTTC. The rearrangement links TRBV5-1 to TRBJ2-7; 8 bases fit TRBD1. This CDR3 comprises 14 residues. Germline-derived CDR1 and CDR2 are SGHRS and YFSETQ. The V and J ends lost 0 bases and 7 bases, in that order; junction bases with no gene match: 6. The full variable domain, completed using reference TRBV5-1 and TRBJ2-7, is KAGVTQTPRYLIKTRGQQVTLSCSPISGHRSVSWYQQTPGQGLQFLFEYFSETQRNKGNFPGRFSGRQFSNSRSEMNVSTLELGDSALYLCASSLDQGAREQYFGPGTRLTVT.

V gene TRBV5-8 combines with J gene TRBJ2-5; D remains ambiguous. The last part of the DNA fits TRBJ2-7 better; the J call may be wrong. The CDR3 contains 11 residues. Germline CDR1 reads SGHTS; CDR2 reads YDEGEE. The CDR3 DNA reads TGTGCCAGCAGCTTGAGCTCCGAGCAGTACTTC. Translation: CASSLSSEQYF.

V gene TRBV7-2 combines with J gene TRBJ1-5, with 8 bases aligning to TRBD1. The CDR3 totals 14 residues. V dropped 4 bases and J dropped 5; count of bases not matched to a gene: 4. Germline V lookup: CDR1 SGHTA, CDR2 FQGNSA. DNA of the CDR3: TGTGCCAGCAGCTCCGGGACAGGACATCAGCCCCAGCATTTT. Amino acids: CASSSGTGHQPQHF.

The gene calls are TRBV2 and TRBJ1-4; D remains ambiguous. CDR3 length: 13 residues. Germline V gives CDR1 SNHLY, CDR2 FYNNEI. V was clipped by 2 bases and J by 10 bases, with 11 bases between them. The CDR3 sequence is CASSEINGGKLFF. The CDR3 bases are TGTGCCAGCAGTGAAATTAACGGAGGAAAACTGTTTTTT.

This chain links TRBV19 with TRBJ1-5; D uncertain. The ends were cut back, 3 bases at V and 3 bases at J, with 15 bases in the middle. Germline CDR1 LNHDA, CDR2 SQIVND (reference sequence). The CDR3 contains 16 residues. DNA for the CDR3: TGTGCCAGTAGTATGGTCGGAGGTGGGGTCAATCAGCCCCAGCATTTT. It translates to CASSMVGGGVNQPQHF. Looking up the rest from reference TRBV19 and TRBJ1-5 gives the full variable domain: DGGITQSPKYLFRKEGQNVTLSCEQNLNHDAMYWYRQDPGQGLRLIYYSQIVNDFQKGDIAEGYSVSREKKESFPLTVTSAQKNPTAFYLCASSMVGGGVNQPQHFGDGTRLSIL.

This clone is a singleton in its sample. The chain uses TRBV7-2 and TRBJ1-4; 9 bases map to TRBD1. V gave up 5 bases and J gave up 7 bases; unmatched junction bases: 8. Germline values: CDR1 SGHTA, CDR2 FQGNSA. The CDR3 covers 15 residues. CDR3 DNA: TGTGCCAGCAGCGCAACAGGGGGCAAGAGTGAAAAACTGTTTTTT. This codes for CASSATGGKSEKLFF.

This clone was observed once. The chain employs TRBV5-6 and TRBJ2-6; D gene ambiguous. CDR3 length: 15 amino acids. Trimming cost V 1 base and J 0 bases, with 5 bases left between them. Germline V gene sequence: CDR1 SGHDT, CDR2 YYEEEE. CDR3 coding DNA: TGTGCCAGCAGCTTGCTAAGCTCTGGGGCCAACGTCCTGACTTTC. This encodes CASSLLSSGANVLTF.

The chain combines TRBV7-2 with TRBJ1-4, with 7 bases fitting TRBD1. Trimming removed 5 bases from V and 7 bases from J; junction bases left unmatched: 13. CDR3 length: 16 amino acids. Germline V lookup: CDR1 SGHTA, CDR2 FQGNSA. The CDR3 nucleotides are TGTGCCAGCAGCCCTAGTTACAATCAGGGGGGTGAAAAACTGTTTTTT. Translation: CASSPSYNQGGEKLFF.

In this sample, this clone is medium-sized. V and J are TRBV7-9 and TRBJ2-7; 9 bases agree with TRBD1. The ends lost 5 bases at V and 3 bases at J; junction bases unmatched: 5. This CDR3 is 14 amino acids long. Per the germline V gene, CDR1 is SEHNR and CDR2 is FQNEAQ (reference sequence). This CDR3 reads CASSAGQGNYEQYF. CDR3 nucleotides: TGTGCCAGCAGCGCGGGACAGGGAAACTACGAGCAGTACTTC. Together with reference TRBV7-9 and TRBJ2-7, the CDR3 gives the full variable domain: DTGVSQNPRHKITKRGQNVTFRCDPISEHNRLYWYRQTLGQGPEFLTYFQNEAQLEKSRLLSDRFSAERPKGSFSTLEIQRTEQGDSAMYLCASSAGQGNYEQYFGPGTRLTVT.